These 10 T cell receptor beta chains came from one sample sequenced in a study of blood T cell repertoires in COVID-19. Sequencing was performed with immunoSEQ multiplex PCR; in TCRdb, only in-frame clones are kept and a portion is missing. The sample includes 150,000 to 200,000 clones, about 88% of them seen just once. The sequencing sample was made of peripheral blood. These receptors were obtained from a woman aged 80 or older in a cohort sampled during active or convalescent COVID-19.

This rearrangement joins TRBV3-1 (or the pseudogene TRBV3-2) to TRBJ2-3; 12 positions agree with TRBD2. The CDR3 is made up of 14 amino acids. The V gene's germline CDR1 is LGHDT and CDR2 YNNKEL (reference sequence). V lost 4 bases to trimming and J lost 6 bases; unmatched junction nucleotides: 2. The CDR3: CASSPLAGGDTQYF. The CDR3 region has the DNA TGTGCCAGCAGCCCCCTAGCGGGGGGGGATACGCAGTATTTT.

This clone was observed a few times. CDR3 loop: CASSKSRGRYEQFF. In DNA, the CDR3 is TGTGCCAGCAGCAAATCCAGGGGGAGGTATGAGCAGTTCTTC. The chain recombines TRBV7-9 with TRBJ2-1, with D tentatively TRBD1 (7 bases). Trimming cost V 5 bases and J 8 bases, with 16 bases left between them. Germline CDR1 reads SEHNR; CDR2 reads FQNEAQ (reference sequence). The CDR3 sequence is 14 residues long.

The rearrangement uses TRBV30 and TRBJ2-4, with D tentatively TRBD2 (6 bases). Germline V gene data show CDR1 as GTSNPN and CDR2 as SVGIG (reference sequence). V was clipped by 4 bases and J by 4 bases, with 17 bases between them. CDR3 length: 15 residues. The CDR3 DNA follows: TGTGCCTGGAAACTAAAGGGACTCATGAAAAACATTCAGTACTTC. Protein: CAWKLKGLMKNIQYF.

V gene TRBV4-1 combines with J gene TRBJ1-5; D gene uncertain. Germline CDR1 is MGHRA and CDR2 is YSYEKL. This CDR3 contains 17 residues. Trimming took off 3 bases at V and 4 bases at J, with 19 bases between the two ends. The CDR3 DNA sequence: TGCGCCAGCAGCCAGGCTTCCGCGGCCATCCGGAATCAGCCCCAGCATTTT. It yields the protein CASSQASAAIRNQPQHF.

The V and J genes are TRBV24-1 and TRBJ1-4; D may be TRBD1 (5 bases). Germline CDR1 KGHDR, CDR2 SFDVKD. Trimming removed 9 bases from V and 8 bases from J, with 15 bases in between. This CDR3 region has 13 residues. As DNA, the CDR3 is TGTGCCACCCAGGGTACGGGCGTGGAAAAACTGTTTTTT. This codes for CATQGTGVEKLFF.

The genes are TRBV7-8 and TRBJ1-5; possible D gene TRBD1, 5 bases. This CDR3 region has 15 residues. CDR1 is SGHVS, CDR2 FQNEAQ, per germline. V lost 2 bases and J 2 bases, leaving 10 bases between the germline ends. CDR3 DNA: TGTGCCAGCAGCTTAACAGGCATCGGCAATCAGCCCCAGCATTTT. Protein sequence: CASSLTGIGNQPQHF. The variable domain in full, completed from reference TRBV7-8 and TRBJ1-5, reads GAGVSQSPRYKVAKRGQDVALRCDPISGHVSLFWYQQALGQGPEFLTYFQNEAQLDKSGLPSDRFFAERPEGSVSTLKIQRTQQEDSAVYLCASSLTGIGNQPQHFGDGTRLSIL.

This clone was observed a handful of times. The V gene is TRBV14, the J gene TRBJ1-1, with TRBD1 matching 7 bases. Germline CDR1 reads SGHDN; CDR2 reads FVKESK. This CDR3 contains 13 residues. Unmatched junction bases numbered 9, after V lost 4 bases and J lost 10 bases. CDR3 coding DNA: TGTGCCAGCAGCCTGGGGCAGGGGGTGGCAGCTTTCTTT. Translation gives CASSLGQGVAAFF. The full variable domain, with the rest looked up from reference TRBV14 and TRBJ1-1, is EAGVTQFPSHSVIEKGQTVTLRCDPISGHDNLYWYRRVMGKEIKFLLHFVKESKQDESGMPNNRFLAERTGGTYSTLKVQPAELEDSGVYFCASSLGQGVAAFFGQGTRLTVV.

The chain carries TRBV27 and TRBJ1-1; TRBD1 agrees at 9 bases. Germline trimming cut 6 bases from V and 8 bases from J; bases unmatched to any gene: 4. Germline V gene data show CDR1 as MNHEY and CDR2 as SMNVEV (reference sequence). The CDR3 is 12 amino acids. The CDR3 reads CASRRTGVEAFF. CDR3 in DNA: TGTGCCAGCAGGCGGACAGGGGTCGAAGCTTTCTTT.

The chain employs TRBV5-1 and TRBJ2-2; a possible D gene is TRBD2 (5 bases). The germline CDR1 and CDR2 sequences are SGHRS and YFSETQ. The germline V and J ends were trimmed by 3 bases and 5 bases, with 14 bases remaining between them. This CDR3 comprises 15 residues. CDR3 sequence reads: CASSSELRGTGELFF. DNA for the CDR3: TGCGCCAGCAGCTCGGAACTACGAGGGACCGGGGAGCTGTTTTTT.

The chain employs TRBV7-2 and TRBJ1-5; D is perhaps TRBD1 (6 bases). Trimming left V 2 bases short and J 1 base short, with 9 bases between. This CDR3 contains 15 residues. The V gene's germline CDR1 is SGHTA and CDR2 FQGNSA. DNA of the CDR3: TGTGCCAGCAGCTTACAGGGACAAAGCAATCAGCCCCAGCATTTT. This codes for CASSLQGQSNQPQHF. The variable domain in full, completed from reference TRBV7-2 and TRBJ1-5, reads GAGVSQSPSNKVTEKGKDVELRCDPISGHTALYWYRQSLGQGLEFLIYFQGNSAPDKSGLPSDRFSAERTGGSVSTLTIQRTQQEDSAVYLCASSLQGQSNQPQHFGDGTRLSIL.